The 29 T cell receptor beta chains below were found in one sample sequenced in a study of blood T cell repertoires in COVID-19. TCRdb keeps only in-frame clones here, not all; method: immunoSEQ multiplex PCR. The table records 250,000 to 350,000 clones, around 82% of them present only once. Source material: peripheral blood. The receptor source for this set is a person aged 65-85 years with COVID-19, enrolled during active disease.

The chain has TRBV9 and TRBJ2-2; possibly TRBD2 for D (6 bases). The CDR3 totals 16 residues. Trimming cost V 2 bases and J 6 bases, with 17 bases left between them. Looked up from germline, CDR1 is SGDLS and CDR2 is YYNGEE. DNA for the CDR3: TGTGCCAGCAGCGTCGAACCCCGGGAGCTCCCCGGGGAGCTGTTTTTT. This encodes CASSVEPRELPGELFF.

The chain is built from TRBV5-6 and TRBJ1-1; no reliable D call. The CDR3 spans 12 residues. V lost 1 base, J lost 8 bases, and 9 bases lay in between. The germline CDR1 and CDR2 sequences are SGHDT and YYEEEE. The CDR3 here is CASSLRGEEAFF. CDR3 sequence (DNA): TGTGCCAGCAGCTTGCGGGGAGAGGAAGCTTTCTTT.

J is TRBJ2-3 and V is TRBV6-2 or TRBV6-3, with a weak D call TRBD2 (7 bases). This CDR3 has 18 residues. Germline loops: CDR1 MNHEY, CDR2 SVGEGT. Deletions cut 5 bases from V and 2 bases from J, with 23 bases between. The CDR3 bases are TGTGCCAGCAGTCCCCTCGTCGCGGCGGGGGCCCTCACAGATACGCAGTATTTT. Protein product: CASSPLVAAGALTDTQYF.

J is TRBJ2-5 and V is TRBV7-3, with 9 bases identical to TRBD2. The CDR3 runs 17 residues. Looked up from germline, CDR1 is SGHTA and CDR2 is FQGTGA. V gave up 2 bases and J gave up 4 bases; unmatched junction bases: 11. CDR3 protein: CASSLSGLAFSGETQYF. The CDR3 DNA is TGTGCCAGCAGCTTATCGGGACTAGCCTTCTCGGGAGAGACCCAGTACTTC.

The V gene is TRBV18, the J gene TRBJ2-7; 10 bases are a match to TRBD1. CDR3 length: 14 residues. Germline CDR1 KGHSH, CDR2 LQKENI. J was trimmed by 5 bases and V by 4 bases; bases with no gene match: 5. CDR3 region: CASSRTGTGDEQYF. The CDR3 DNA sequence: TGTGCCAGCTCACGCACCGGGACAGGGGACGAGCAGTACTTC.

The rearrangement uses TRBV5-1 and TRBJ1-1; D uncertain. Per the germline V gene, CDR1 is SGHRS and CDR2 is YFSETQ. V shed 0 bases and J shed 0 bases, with 9 bases lying between them. This CDR3 region has 15 residues. The CDR3 here is CASSLVQNMNTEAFF. CDR3 DNA sequence: TGCGCCAGCAGCTTGGTCCAGAACATGAACACTGAAGCTTTCTTT.

The chain joins TRBV20-1 to TRBJ2-3; 8 nucleotides match TRBD2. The CDR3 contains 16 residues. Germline trimming cut 3 bases from V and 0 bases from J; bases unmatched to any gene: 8. In germline, CDR1 is DFQATT, CDR2 SNEGSKA (reference sequence). CDR3 nucleotide sequence: TGCAGTGCTAGTGTTTCAGCGGGAGCTAGCACAGATACGCAGTATTTT. Translating it yields CSASVSAGASTDTQYF.

The rearrangement joins TRBV19 to TRBJ1-5; a possible D gene is TRBD1 (6 bases). Between the trimmed V and J ends, which lost 3 bases and 2 bases, there was a span of 11 bases. There are 15 residues in the CDR3. Germline loops: CDR1 LNHDA, CDR2 SQIVND (reference sequence). The CDR3 is CASSILGAGNQPQHF. CDR3 bases: TGTGCCAGTAGTATTTTGGGGGCCGGCAATCAGCCCCAGCATTTT. Looking up the rest from reference TRBV19 and TRBJ1-5 gives the full variable domain: DGGITQSPKYLFRKEGQNVTLSCEQNLNHDAMYWYRQDPGQGLRLIYYSQIVNDFQKGDIAEGYSVSREKKESFPLTVTSAQKNPTAFYLCASSILGAGNQPQHFGDGTRLSIL.

The chain carries TRBV9 and TRBJ1-3; a weak D match, TRBD1 (6 bases). There are 14 residues in the CDR3. Germline V CDR1 and CDR2: SGDLS, YYNGEE. The V end lost 3 bases, the J end lost 0 bases, and 7 bases lay between the germline ends. The CDR3 DNA reads TGTGCCAGCAGCGAACAGGGCTCTGGAAACACCATATATTTT. It yields the protein CASSEQGSGNTIYF.

This chain connects TRBV15 to TRBJ1-6; 10 bases align to TRBD1. The CDR3 length is 19 residues. Germline V gene lookup returns CDR1 LNHNV and CDR2 YYDKDF (reference sequence). The V and J ends lost 3 bases and 0 bases, in that order; junction bases with no gene match: 8. The CDR3 bases are TGTGCCACCAGCAGTCTGGGACAGGGGCAAAGCTCCTATAATTCACCCCTCCACTTT. Translated, it gives CATSSLGQGQSSYNSPLHF.

The V call is TRBV19, the J call TRBJ1-1; 9 bases match TRBD1. CDR3 length: 16 amino acids. V dropped 5 bases and J dropped 3; count of bases not matched to a gene: 10. Germline V lookup: CDR1 LNHDA, CDR2 SQIVND (reference sequence). CDR3 amino acids: CASSLGTGTADTEAFF. The CDR3 DNA reads TGTGCCAGTAGTCTCGGGACAGGGACGGCTGACACTGAAGCTTTCTTT.

The chain joins TRBV15 to TRBJ2-3, with 9 bases matching TRBD1. CDR3 size: 17 residues. In germline, CDR1 is LNHNV, CDR2 YYDKDF (reference sequence). V dropped 4 bases and J dropped 2; count of bases not matched to a gene: 10. CDR3 in DNA: TGTGCCACCAGCAACTTCAGGACAGGGGTTGCCACAGATACGCAGTATTTT. Its protein is CATSNFRTGVATDTQYF.

The chain is built from TRBV7-2 and TRBJ2-7; possible D gene TRBD2, 7 bases. The V gene lost 5 bases and the J gene lost 6 bases, with 17 bases spanning the gap. Germline lookup yields CDR1 SGHTA and CDR2 FQGNSA. This CDR3 spans 14 amino acids. CDR3 in DNA: TGTGCCAGCAGCACACAGAGGGGGGGTCGCGAGCAGTACTTC. Protein: CASSTQRGGREQYF.

V usage is TRBV6-2 or TRBV6-3 and J usage is TRBJ1-1; D gene uncertain. The CDR3 contains 14 residues. V lost 5 bases, J lost 5 bases, and 15 bases lay in between. Germline V lookup: CDR1 MNHEY, CDR2 SVGEGT. This CDR3 reads CASSRLWGGTEAFF. The CDR3 region has the DNA TGTGCCAGCAGTCGGCTGTGGGGAGGAACTGAAGCTTTCTTT.

The CDR3 region is CASNPTGGGQPQHF. CDR3 coding DNA: TGTGCCAGCAATCCCACAGGGGGCGGACAGCCCCAGCATTTT. This chain joins TRBV21-1 and TRBJ1-5; TRBD1, the D gene given by the table, was not confirmed from the DNA. TRBV21-1 is marked as a pseudogene. The length of the CDR3 is 14 residues.

The J gene is TRBJ2-5, the V gene TRBV7-2; the D gene is possibly TRBD2 (6 bases). The CDR3 is made up of 18 amino acids. Looked up from germline, CDR1 is SGHTA and CDR2 is FQGNSA. V was trimmed by 5 bases and J by 2 bases, leaving 24 bases between them. The CDR3, as DNA: TGTGCCAGCAGCCCGGGCAGGAGGGCCCTCCTTCAACAAGAGACCCAGTACTTC. Translating gives CASSPGRRALLQQETQYF.

This chain joins TRBV5-4 and TRBJ2-1; no firm D call. The CDR3 runs to 12 residues. Trimming pared 6 bases from V and 7 bases from J, leaving 11 bases between. Germline V gene lookup returns CDR1 SGHNT and CDR2 YYREEE (reference sequence). The CDR3 is CASKNFPNEQFF. The CDR3 region has the DNA TGTGCCAGCAAAAATTTTCCAAATGAGCAGTTCTTC.

The rearrangement joins TRBV7-2 to TRBJ2-3; D is uncertain. Germline CDR1 SGHTA, CDR2 FQGNSA. The CDR3 is 16 residues long. Trimming took 5 bases from V and 2 from J, leaving 17 bases between them. Here the CDR3 reads CASSRGVHITTDTQYF. CDR3 coding DNA: TGTGCCAGCAGCCGCGGAGTCCACATCACCACAGATACGCAGTATTTT.

The genes are TRBV5-1 and TRBJ1-6, with unresolved D. The CDR3 extends over 16 amino acids. The germline gives CDR1 SGHRS, CDR2 YFSETQ. The ends were cut back, 5 bases at V and 0 bases at J, with 12 bases in the middle. The CDR3 bases are TGCGCCAGCAGGCACCAACAGAGCTCCTATAATTCACCCCTCCACTTT. Its protein product is CASRHQQSSYNSPLHF.

V and J are TRBV7-9 and TRBJ2-7; 7 positions agree with TRBD1. Trimming at V came to 5 bases and at J to 3 bases, leaving 10 bases not matched to a gene. The germline V gene has CDR1 SEHNR and CDR2 FQNEAQ (reference sequence). The CDR3 is made up of 15 amino acids. The CDR3 region is CASSPRTGADYEQYF. The CDR3 DNA reads as TGTGCCAGCAGCCCGCGGACAGGCGCCGACTACGAGCAGTACTTC.

This clone has at least ten counts. The chain employs TRBV4-3 and TRBJ1-3; 7 bases align to TRBD1. Germline V CDR1 and CDR2: LGHNA, YSLEER. CDR3 size: 15 residues. After removal of 4 bases from V and 4 bases from J, the junction contained 7 bases not matched to a gene. The DNA of the CDR3 is TGCGCCAGCAGCCGAAACCAGGGGGAAGGAAACACCATATATTTT. Protein sequence: CASSRNQGEGNTIYF.

J is TRBJ1-6 and V is TRBV2; 7 bases align to TRBD1. The V and J ends lost 5 bases and 7 bases, in that order; junction bases with no gene match: 2. The CDR3 totals 13 residues. The germline V gene encodes CDR1 SNHLY and CDR2 FYNNEI. In DNA form, the CDR3 reads TGTGCCAGCAGTCAGACAGGGAATTCACCCCTCCACTTT. Its protein is CASSQTGNSPLHF.

The gene calls are TRBV2 and TRBJ1-5; D not resolved. Germline CDR1 SNHLY, CDR2 FYNNEI. The CDR3 extends over 14 amino acids. Trimming shortened V by 6 bases and J by 4 bases, and 13 bases separated the two germline ends. CDR3 amino acids: CASSDGRTNQPQHF. In nucleotides, the CDR3 is TGTGCCAGCAGCGATGGACGGACTAATCAGCCCCAGCATTTT. The full variable domain, in which reference TRBV2 and TRBJ1-5 provide the parts outside the CDR3, is EPEVTQTPSHQVTQMGQEVILRCVPISNHLYFYWYRQILGQKVEFLVSFYNNEISEKSEIFDDQFSVERPDGSNFTLKIRSTKLEDSAMYFCASSDGRTNQPQHFGDGTRLSIL.

This chain joins TRBV30 and TRBJ1-2; unclear D gene. The CDR3 is 13 amino acids. The ends were cut back, 4 bases at V and 8 bases at J, with 17 bases in the middle. Per germline, CDR1 GTSNPN and CDR2 SVGIG (reference sequence). The CDR3 DNA reads as TGTGCCTGGACCCTGCGGTCGGGGAGGGGCTACACCTTC. Amino acids: CAWTLRSGRGYTF.

The CDR3 region has the DNA TGTGCCAGCAGCCAAGAGTTCACAGGCAGTACCCAGTACTTC. This codes for CASSQEFTGSTQYF. The chain combines TRBV3-1 (or the pseudogene TRBV3-2) with TRBJ2-5; D possibly corresponds to TRBD1 (5 bases). V was shortened by 0 bases and J by 8 bases, with 13 bases between the two germline ends. CDR1 and CDR2 from the germline V gene are LGHDT and YNNKEL (reference sequence). The CDR3 covers 14 residues.

The chain uses TRBV7-2 and TRBJ1-5, with D tentatively TRBD1 (6 bases). Germline CDR1 is SGHTA and CDR2 is FQGNSA. CDR3 length: 17 residues. V was shortened by 0 bases and J by 5 bases, with 17 bases between the two germline ends. The CDR3 nucleotides read TGTGCCAGCAGCTTAGCTTCAGGCGGGGGCTCTGATCAGCCCCAGCATTTT. This translates into CASSLASGGGSDQPQHF.

The count of this clone is one. The chain is built from TRBV19 and TRBJ2-6, with TRBD1 identical over 8 bases. Germline V gene sequence: CDR1 LNHDA, CDR2 SQIVND (reference sequence). V lost 4 bases, J lost 0 bases, and 8 bases stayed unmatched. The CDR3 extends over 18 amino acids. The CDR3 coding sequence is TGTGCCAGTAGTACCACCGGGACAGGACCCTCTGGGGCCAACGTCCTGACTTTC. It encodes CASSTTGTGPSGANVLTF.

The chain has TRBV2 and TRBJ2-3, with TRBD2 matching 8 bases. The CDR3 length is 16 residues. Losses at the gene ends were 2 bases for V and 6 bases for J; bases not matched to a gene: 10. Germline CDR1 reads SNHLY; CDR2 reads FYNNEI. CDR3: CASSERAGVIVDTQYF. The CDR3 DNA reads as TGTGCCAGCAGTGAAAGAGCGGGAGTGATCGTGGATACGCAGTATTTT.

CDR3 bases: TGCGCCAGCAGCCAAGCCCCCGTTACAGGAAACTATGGCTACACCTTC. This translates into CASSQAPVTGNYGYTF. The genes are TRBV4-3 and TRBJ1-2; TRBD1 is a possible D gene (5 bases). The CDR3 length is 16 residues. V was pared by 1 base and J by 2 bases, with 14 bases between. Germline V gene data show CDR1 as LGHNA and CDR2 as YSLEER.